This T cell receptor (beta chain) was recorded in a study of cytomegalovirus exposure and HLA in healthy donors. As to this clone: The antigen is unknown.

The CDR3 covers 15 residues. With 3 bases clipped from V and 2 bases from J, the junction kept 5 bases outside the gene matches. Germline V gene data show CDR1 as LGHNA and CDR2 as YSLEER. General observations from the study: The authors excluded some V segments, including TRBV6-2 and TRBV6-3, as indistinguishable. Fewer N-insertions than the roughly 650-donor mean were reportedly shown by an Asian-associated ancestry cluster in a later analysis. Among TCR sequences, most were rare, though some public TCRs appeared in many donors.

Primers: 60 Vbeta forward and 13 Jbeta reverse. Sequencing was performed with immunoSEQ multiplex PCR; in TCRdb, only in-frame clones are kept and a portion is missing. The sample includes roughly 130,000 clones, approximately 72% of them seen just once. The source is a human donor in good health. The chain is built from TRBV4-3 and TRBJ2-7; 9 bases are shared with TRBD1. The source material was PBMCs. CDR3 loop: CASSQIQGAAYEQYF. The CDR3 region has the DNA TGCGCCAGCAGCCAGATACAGGGGGCGGCCTACGAGCAGTACTTC.